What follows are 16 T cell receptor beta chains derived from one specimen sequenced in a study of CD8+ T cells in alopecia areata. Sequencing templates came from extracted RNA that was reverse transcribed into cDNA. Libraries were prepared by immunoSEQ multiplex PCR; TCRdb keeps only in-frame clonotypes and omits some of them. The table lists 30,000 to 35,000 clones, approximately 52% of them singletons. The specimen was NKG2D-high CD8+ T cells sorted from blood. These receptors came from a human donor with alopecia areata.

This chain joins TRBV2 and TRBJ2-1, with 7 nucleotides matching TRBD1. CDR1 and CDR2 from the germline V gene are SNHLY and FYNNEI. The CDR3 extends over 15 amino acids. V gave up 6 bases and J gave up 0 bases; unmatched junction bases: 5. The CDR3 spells CASSETGSSYNEQFF. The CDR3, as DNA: TGTGCCAGCAGCGAGACAGGGAGCTCCTACAATGAGCAGTTCTTC.

The CDR3 region is CASSFRTGEGNTIYF. The CDR3 DNA follows: TGCGCCAGCAGCTTCAGGACAGGGGAAGGAAACACCATATATTTT. The V call is TRBV5-1, the J call TRBJ1-3, with TRBD1 identical over 9 bases. Germline CDR1 SGHRS, CDR2 YFSETQ. The CDR3 extends over 15 amino acids. V gave up 2 bases and J gave up 4 bases; unmatched junction bases: 4.

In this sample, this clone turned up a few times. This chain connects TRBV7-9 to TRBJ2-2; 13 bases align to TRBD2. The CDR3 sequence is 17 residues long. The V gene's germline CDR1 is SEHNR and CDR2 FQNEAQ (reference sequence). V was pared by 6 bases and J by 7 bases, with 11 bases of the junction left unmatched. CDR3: CASRDQGTSGIIGELFF. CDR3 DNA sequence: TGTGCCAGCAGGGATCAGGGGACTAGCGGGATTATCGGGGAGCTGTTTTTT.

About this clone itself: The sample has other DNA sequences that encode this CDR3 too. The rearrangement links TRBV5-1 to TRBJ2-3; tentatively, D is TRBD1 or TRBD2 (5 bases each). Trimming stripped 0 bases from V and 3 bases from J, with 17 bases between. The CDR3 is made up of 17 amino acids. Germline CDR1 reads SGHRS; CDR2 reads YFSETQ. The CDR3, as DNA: TGCGCCAGCAGCTTGGGGGGGACCTACATCCCAACAGATACGCAGTATTTT. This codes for CASSLGGTYIPTDTQYF.

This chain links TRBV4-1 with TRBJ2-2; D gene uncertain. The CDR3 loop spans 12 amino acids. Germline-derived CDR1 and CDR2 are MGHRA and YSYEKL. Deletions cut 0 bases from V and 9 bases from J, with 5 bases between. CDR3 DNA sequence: TGCGCCAGCAGCCAAGAGAATCGGGAGCTGTTTTTT. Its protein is CASSQENRELFF.

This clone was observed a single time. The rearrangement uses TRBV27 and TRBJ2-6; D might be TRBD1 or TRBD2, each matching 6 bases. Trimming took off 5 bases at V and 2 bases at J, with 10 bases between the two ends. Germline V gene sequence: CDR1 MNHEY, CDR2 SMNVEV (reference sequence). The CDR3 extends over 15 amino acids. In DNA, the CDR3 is TGTGCCAGCAGTATCCGGGGGCCTGGGGCCAACGTCCTGACTTTC. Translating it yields CASSIRGPGANVLTF. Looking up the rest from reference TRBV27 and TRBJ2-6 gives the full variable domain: EAQVTQNPRYLITVTGKKLTVTCSQNMNHEYMSWYRQDPGLGLRQIYYSMNVEVTDKGDVPEGYKVSRKEKRNFPLILESPSPNQTSLYFCASSIRGPGANVLTFGAGSRLTVL.

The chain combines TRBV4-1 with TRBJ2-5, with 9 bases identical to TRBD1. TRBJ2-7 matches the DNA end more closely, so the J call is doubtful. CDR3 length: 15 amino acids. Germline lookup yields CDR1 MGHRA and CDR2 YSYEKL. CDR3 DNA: TGCGCCAGCAGCCAAGGGACAGGGGTCCCCTACGAGCAGTACTTC. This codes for CASSQGTGVPYEQYF.

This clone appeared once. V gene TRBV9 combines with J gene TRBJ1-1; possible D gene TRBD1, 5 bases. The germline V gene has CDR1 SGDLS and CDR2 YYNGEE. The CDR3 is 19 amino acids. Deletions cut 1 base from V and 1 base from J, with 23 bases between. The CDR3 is CASSVPINSPQGPNTEAFF. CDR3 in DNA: TGTGCCAGCAGCGTACCCATAAATTCCCCCCAGGGACCGAACACTGAAGCTTTCTTT.

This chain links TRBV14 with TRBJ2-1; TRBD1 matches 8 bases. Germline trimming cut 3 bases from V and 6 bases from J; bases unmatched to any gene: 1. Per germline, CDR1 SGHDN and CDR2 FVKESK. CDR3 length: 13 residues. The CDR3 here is CASSHGTGNEQFF. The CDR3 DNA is TGTGCCAGCAGCCATGGGACAGGCAATGAGCAGTTCTTC.

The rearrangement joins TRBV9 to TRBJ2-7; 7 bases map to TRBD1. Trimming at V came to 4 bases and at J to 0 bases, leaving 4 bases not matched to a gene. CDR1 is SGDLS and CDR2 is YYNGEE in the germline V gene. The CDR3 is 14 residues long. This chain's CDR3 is CASSPRDSSYEQYF. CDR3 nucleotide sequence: TGTGCCAGCAGCCCCCGGGACAGCTCCTACGAGCAGTACTTC.

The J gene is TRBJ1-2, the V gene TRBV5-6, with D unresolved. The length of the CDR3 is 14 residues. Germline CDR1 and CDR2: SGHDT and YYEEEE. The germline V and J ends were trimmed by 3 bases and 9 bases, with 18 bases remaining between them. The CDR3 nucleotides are TGTGCCAGCAGCTACGCCTCTTCTTATAAGAGCTACACCTTC. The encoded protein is CASSYASSYKSYTF. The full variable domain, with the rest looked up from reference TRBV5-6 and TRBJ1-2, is DAGVTQSPTHLIKTRGQQVTLRCSPKSGHDTVSWYQQALGQGPQFIFQYYEEEERQRGNFPDRFSGHQFPNYSSELNVNALLLGDSALYLCASSYASSYKSYTFGSGTRLTVV.

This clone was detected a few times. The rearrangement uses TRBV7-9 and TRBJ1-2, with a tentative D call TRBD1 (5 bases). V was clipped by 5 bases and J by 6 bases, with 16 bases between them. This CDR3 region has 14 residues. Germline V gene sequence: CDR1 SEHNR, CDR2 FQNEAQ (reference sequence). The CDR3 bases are TGTGCCAGCAGCGGACATGCGGCCGGGGATGGCTACACCTTC. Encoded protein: CASSGHAAGDGYTF.

Written as DNA, the CDR3 is TGTGCCAGCAGTTTAGGCATCCATAGCGAATACGAGCAGTACTTC. It specifies CASSLGIHSEYEQYF. The V and J genes are TRBV27 and TRBJ2-5; D possibly corresponds to TRBD2 (5 bases). TRBJ2-7 explains the end of the DNA better; the J call may be wrong. Looked up from germline, CDR1 is MNHEY and CDR2 is SMNVEV (reference sequence). The CDR3 is 15 amino acids.

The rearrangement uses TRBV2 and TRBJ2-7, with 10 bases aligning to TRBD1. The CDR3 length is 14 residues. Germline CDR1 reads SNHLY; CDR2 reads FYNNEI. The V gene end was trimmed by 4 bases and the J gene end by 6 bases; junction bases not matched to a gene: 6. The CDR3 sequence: CASSGPGQGFEQYF. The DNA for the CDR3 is TGTGCCAGCAGTGGACCGGGACAGGGGTTCGAGCAGTACTTC.

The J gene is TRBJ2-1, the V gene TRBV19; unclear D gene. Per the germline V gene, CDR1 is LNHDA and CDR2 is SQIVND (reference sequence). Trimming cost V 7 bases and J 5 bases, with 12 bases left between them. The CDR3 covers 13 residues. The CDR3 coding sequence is TGTGCCAGTACCAATCGGACGAACAATGAGCAGTTCTTC. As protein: CASTNRTNNEQFF.

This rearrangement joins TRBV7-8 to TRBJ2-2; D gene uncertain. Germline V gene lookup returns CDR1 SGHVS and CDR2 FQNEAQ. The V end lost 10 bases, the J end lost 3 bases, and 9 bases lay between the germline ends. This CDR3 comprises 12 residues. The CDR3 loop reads CATRTDTGELFF. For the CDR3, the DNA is TGTGCCACGCGGACCGACACCGGGGAGCTGTTTTTT.